Presented here are 17 T cell receptor beta chains from one specimen sequenced in a study of cytomegalovirus exposure and HLA in healthy donors. The PCR contained 60 Vbeta and 13 Jbeta primers. Profiled with immunoSEQ multiplex PCR; TCRdb holds only in-frame clones, not every one. The sample has 74,000 or so clones, 65% to 70% seen once; the top ten hold about 2.1%. The sequenced sample was PBMCs. These receptors were obtained from a woman in her thirties in good health and CMV-seronegative.

The chain recombines TRBV6-6 with TRBJ2-7, with 10 bases that match TRBD1. Germline CDR1 and CDR2: MNHNY and SVGAGI (reference sequence). The CDR3 extends over 15 amino acids. J gave up 1 base and V 6 bases, and 6 bases lay outside the gene matches. In DNA, the CDR3 is TGTGCCAGCAGACACCGGGACAGGGGTTCCTACGAGCAGTACTTC. This gives the protein CASRHRDRGSYEQYF.

The rearrangement links TRBV6-5 to TRBJ2-1; 9 positions match TRBD1. The CDR3 has 15 amino acids. CDR1 and CDR2 (germline): MNHEY, SVGAGI. The J segment lost 10 bases and the V segment lost 5 bases, leaving 12 bases of the junction unmatched. CDR3 bases: TGTGCCAGCAGTCTCACAGGGGGCCGGGAATGGGAGCAGTTCTTC. It specifies CASSLTGGREWEQFF.

This chain connects TRBV5-4 to TRBJ2-7; no firm D call. The V and J ends lost 4 bases and 6 bases respectively, with 11 bases between them. This CDR3 contains 12 residues. Germline V gene data show CDR1 as SGHNT and CDR2 as YYREEE (reference sequence). The CDR3 protein is CASSQDLGEQYF. DNA of the CDR3: TGTGCCAGCAGCCAAGACTTGGGCGAGCAGTACTTC.

V is TRBV6-5 and J is TRBJ2-7; D call uncertain. The CDR3 loop spans 11 amino acids. Deletions cut 8 bases from V and 2 bases from J, with 7 bases between. Germline CDR1 reads MNHEY; CDR2 reads SVGAGI. The CDR3 loop is CASGLAYEQYF. The CDR3 DNA reads as TGTGCCAGCGGCCTAGCCTACGAGCAGTACTTC.

Turning to this clone: The junction departs from the called germline gene at one end, perhaps through a read error. The V gene is TRBV9, the J gene TRBJ1-1; the D is unclear. This CDR3 has 13 amino acids. Germline V gene data show CDR1 as SGDLS and CDR2 as YYNGEE. The CDR3 loop is CASSQARNTEASF. The CDR3 nucleotides read TGTGCCAGCAGCCAGGCAAGAAACACTGAAGCTTCCTTT.

Only a few counts were recorded for this clone. V is TRBV5-1 and J is TRBJ2-1, with D unresolved. Germline V lookup: CDR1 SGHRS, CDR2 YFSETQ. CDR3 length: 14 amino acids. V gave up 3 bases and J gave up 0 bases, with 7 bases separating them. The CDR3 region is CASSSSSSYNEQFF. For the CDR3, the DNA is TGCGCCAGCAGCTCCTCTAGCTCCTACAATGAGCAGTTCTTC.

This chain uses TRBV7-8 with TRBJ1-1, with a weak D call TRBD1 (6 bases). The CDR3 is made up of 14 amino acids. Germline CDR1 and CDR2: SGHVS and FQNEAQ. The ends were cut back, 2 bases at V and 4 bases at J, with 11 bases in the middle. This CDR3 is CASSLRGGGTEAFF. The CDR3 DNA reads TGTGCCAGCAGCTTACGGGGAGGGGGCACTGAAGCTTTCTTT.

The genes are TRBV4-1 and TRBJ2-5; 10 bases agree with TRBD2. Trimming cost V 4 bases and J 4 bases; bases outside gene matches: 21. CDR3 size: 20 residues. Looked up from germline, CDR1 is MGHRA and CDR2 is YSYEKL. As DNA, the CDR3 is TGCGCCAGCAGCCCCAACCCTAAGTTCATAGCGGGGGGTGGAGGAGAGACCCAGTACTTC. As protein: CASSPNPKFIAGGGGETQYF.

This chain uses TRBV5-6 with TRBJ1-3; the D gene is possibly TRBD1 (5 bases). Trimming shortened V by 0 bases and J by 0 bases, and 10 bases separated the two germline ends. The CDR3 is 16 amino acids. Germline V gives CDR1 SGHDT, CDR2 YYEEEE. The CDR3 loop is CASSLGQLFSGNTIYF. CDR3 sequence (DNA): TGTGCCAGCAGCTTGGGACAGCTCTTCTCTGGAAACACCATATATTTT. The full variable domain, in which reference TRBV5-6 and TRBJ1-3 provide the parts outside the CDR3, is DAGVTQSPTHLIKTRGQQVTLRCSPKSGHDTVSWYQQALGQGPQFIFQYYEEEERQRGNFPDRFSGHQFPNYSSELNVNALLLGDSALYLCASSLGQLFSGNTIYFGEGSWLTVV.

This chain uses TRBV19 with TRBJ2-1; TRBD2 might be the D (6 bases). The CDR3 is made up of 14 amino acids. CDR1 is LNHDA, CDR2 SQIVND, per germline (reference sequence). The germline V and J ends were trimmed by 4 bases and 3 bases, with 10 bases remaining between them. The CDR3: CASSTPGLYNEQFF. In nucleotides, the CDR3 is TGTGCCAGTAGTACTCCGGGACTCTACAATGAGCAGTTCTTC.

V and J are TRBV7-8 and TRBJ2-3; TRBD1 aligns across 11 bases. The germline CDR1 and CDR2 sequences are SGHVS and FQNEAQ. The CDR3 length is 15 residues. J lost 4 bases, V lost 6 bases, and 6 bases had no gene match. The CDR3 sequence is CASSKRDRGSDTQYF. CDR3 nucleotide sequence: TGTGCCAGCAGTAAACGGGACAGGGGGTCAGATACGCAGTATTTT.

This chain joins TRBV6-6 and TRBJ2-7, with D possibly matching TRBD1 (5 bases). The V gene lost 0 bases and the J gene lost 2 bases, with 8 bases spanning the gap. The CDR3 is 14 amino acids. Looked up from germline, CDR1 is MNHNY and CDR2 is SVGAGI (reference sequence). The CDR3 here is CASSYSQGTYEQYF. In nucleotides, the CDR3 is TGTGCCAGCAGTTACTCGCAGGGAACCTACGAGCAGTACTTC.

The chain recombines TRBV27 with TRBJ2-7, with TRBD1 matching 8 bases. Germline V gene sequence: CDR1 MNHEY, CDR2 SMNVEV (reference sequence). This CDR3 is 18 amino acids long. After removal of 0 bases from V and 2 bases from J, the junction contained 12 bases not matched to a gene. CDR3: CASSLSPNPGTGAYEQYF. CDR3 in DNA: TGTGCCAGCAGTTTATCACCAAATCCCGGGACAGGAGCCTACGAGCAGTACTTC.

CDR3 in amino acids: CAWSVRDSQYF. DNA for the CDR3: TGTGCCTGGAGTGTCCGGGACAGCCAGTACTTC. The rearrangement uses TRBV30 and TRBJ2-5, with 7 bases identical to TRBD1. Germline V gives CDR1 GTSNPN, CDR2 SVGIG (reference sequence). This CDR3 spans 11 amino acids. Trimming cost V 0 bases and J 10 bases; bases outside gene matches: 2.

This clone is medium-sized within its sample. CDR3 in DNA: TGTGCCAGCAGCGTGGCCCCTTCGGGGGGAACTGAAGCTTTCTTT. Its protein product is CASSVAPSGGTEAFF. V usage is TRBV9 and J usage is TRBJ1-1, with TRBD1 as a possible D gene (5 bases). Germline V lookup: CDR1 SGDLS, CDR2 YYNGEE. The CDR3 is 15 amino acids. The V and J ends lost 2 bases and 5 bases respectively, with 16 bases between them.

The rearrangement links TRBV27 to TRBJ2-2; 10 bases agree with TRBD1. Germline-derived CDR1 and CDR2 are MNHEY and SMNVEV (reference sequence). The CDR3 is made up of 16 amino acids. Trimming removed 0 bases from V and 8 bases from J; junction bases left unmatched: 6. The CDR3 spells CASSLSGTGDRGELFF. The CDR3 nucleotides are TGTGCCAGCAGTTTATCCGGGACAGGGGATCGTGGGGAGCTGTTTTTT.

This chain joins TRBV14 and TRBJ1-1; 8 bases are shared with TRBD1. Germline lookup yields CDR1 SGHDN and CDR2 FVKESK. Trimming cost V 0 bases and J 1 base; bases outside gene matches: 7. The CDR3 is 17 amino acids. CDR3 nucleotide sequence: TGTGCCAGCAGCCAAGATTTAGGACAGGGAGAGAACACTGAAGCTTTCTTT. It yields the protein CASSQDLGQGENTEAFF.